This TCR beta chain was retrieved from a study of blood T cell repertoires in COVID-19. For the study at large: The United States, Italy and Spain were the sources of the acute and convalescent COVID-19 samples. In each case, the material was cDNA or gDNA derived from T cells, B-cell-depleted T cells, or PBMCs.

J was trimmed by 5 bases and V by 7 bases; bases with no gene match: 10. The CDR3 extends over 14 amino acids. The germline CDR1 and CDR2 sequences are MNHEY and SMNVEV (reference sequence). Data came from immunoSEQ multiplex PCR; TCRdb stores just in-frame clones and leaves some out. The sample shows tens of thousands of clones, about nine tenths of them seen only once. A single count supports this clone. This chain uses TRBV27 with TRBJ1-1; 7 nucleotides align to TRBD1. Sequenced material: peripheral blood. The sequence derives from a woman aged 50 to 65 with acute or convalescent COVID-19. The CDR3 protein is CASTPGTVYTEAFF. The CDR3 nucleotides are TGTGCCAGCACCCCTGGGACAGTGTATACTGAAGCTTTCTTT.